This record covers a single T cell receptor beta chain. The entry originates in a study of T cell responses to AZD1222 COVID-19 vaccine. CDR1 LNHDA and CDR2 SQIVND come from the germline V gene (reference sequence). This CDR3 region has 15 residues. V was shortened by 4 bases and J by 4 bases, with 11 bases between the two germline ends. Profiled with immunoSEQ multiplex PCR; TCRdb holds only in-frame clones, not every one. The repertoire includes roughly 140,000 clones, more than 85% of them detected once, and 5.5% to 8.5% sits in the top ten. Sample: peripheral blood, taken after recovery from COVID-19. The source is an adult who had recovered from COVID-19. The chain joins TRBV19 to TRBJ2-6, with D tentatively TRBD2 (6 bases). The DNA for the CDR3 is TGTGCCAGTAGTAACCTAGCGTCCGGGGCCAACGTCCTGACTTTC. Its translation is CASSNLASGANVLTF.